These T cell receptor beta chains were read from a single sample in a study. MiXCR, applied by TCRdb to the 5' RACE reads, yields one record per CDR3 protein. The table records 55,000 or so distinct CDR3 sequences, 20% of them present only once. Specimen: tumor-infiltrating Tregs sorted from the breast tumor. These receptors came from a female donor with breast cancer. CDR3s include the opening cysteine and the closing phenylalanine or tryptophan. The order of the fields is D gene, V gene, J gene, clone size, CDR3 DNA, CDR3 protein. The D gene is left open where the match is weak. Size tells how often a clone was seen (once, few, many) or the class of an expanded clone, and some rows leave it out.

-,TRBV21-1,TRBJ2-2,-,TGTGCCAGCAGCAAAGTCTTGGGAATCGACAGGGGGAAATACACCGGGGAGCTGTTTTTT,CASSKVLGIDRGKYTGELFF
-,TRBV24-1,TRBJ1-5,many,TGTGCCACCAGTGAACCAGGGAGCAATCAGCCCCAGCATTTT,CATSEPGSNQPQHF
-,TRBV27,TRBJ2-3,few,TGTGCCAGCAGTTTATCTCACAACACAGATACGCAGTATTTT,CASSLSHNTDTQYF
-,TRBV7-2,TRBJ2-4,-,TGTGCCAGCAGCCTAGGCGCCGGAGGGAGAATAAAAAACATTCAGTACTTC,CASSLGAGGRIKNIQYF
-,TRBV3-1,TRBJ1-2,few,TGTGCCAGCAGCCTACGCGGGGCCGACCATGGCTACACCTTC,CASSLRGADHGYTF
-,TRBV2,TRBJ1-2,few,TGTGCCAGCAGCGCCGTGGGGGGATATGGCTACACCTTC,CASSAVGGYGYTF
-,TRBV5-1,TRBJ2-5,medium-sized,TGCGCCAGCAGGGTAACGGGGAAAGAGACCCAGTACTTC,CASRVTGKETQYF
-,TRBV7-8,TRBJ2-3,-,TGTGCCAGCAGCTTACCGCCCGGGGCCCCGGGGGCTAGGGGTACGCAGTATTTT,CASSLPPGAPGARGTQYF
TRBD2,TRBV5-1,TRBJ2-1,many,TGCGCCAGCACTCTCACGGGGGGTGGTGAGCAGTTCTTC,CASTLTGGGEQFF
-,TRBV7-2,TRBJ1-2,-,TGTGCCAGCAGCTCGTGGACAGATGTCTATGGCTACTCCTTC,CASSSWTDVYGYSF
TRBD2,TRBV7-2,TRBJ2-3,few,TGTGCCAGCAGCTATAGCGGGTATGGCGATACGCAGTATTTT,CASSYSGYGDTQYF
-,TRBV6-1,TRBJ2-7,many,TGTGCCAGCAGTGCTTCCGTCTACGAGCAGTACTTC,CASSASVYEQYF
TRBD2,TRBV30,TRBJ2-7,few,TGTGCCTGGAGTGTAGGGACTAGCGGGAGATACGAGCAGTACTTC,CAWSVGTSGRYEQYF
-,TRBV24-1,TRBJ1-2,few,TGTGCCACCAGTGATTATCGGGAGGGCGTCTATGGCTACACCTTC,CATSDYREGVYGYTF
-,TRBV10-3,TRBJ1-2,-,TGTGCCGTCAGTGAGTCTTCCTCCTATGGCTACACCTTC,CAVSESSSYGYTF